Listed below are T cell receptor beta chains from one sample, sequenced in a study of response to subunit inactivated influenza vaccine. TCRdb called the RT-PCR reads again in MiXCR, with one record for every CDR3 protein. The sample contains hundreds of thousands of distinct CDR3 sequences, around 15% of which appear only once. Here the sequenced sample was PBMCs from blood, taken 14 to 15 days before vaccination. These receptors originate from a man in his fifties or sixties who received an inactivated influenza vaccine. Each CDR3 is given with its conserved first and last residue. The order of the fields is clone size, V gene, J gene, D gene, CDR3 DNA, CDR3 protein. D genes are given only for firm matches. Clone size is shown for a subset of rows, as once, few, many or a class of expanded clone.

abundance: few
v_gene: TRBV12-5
j_gene: TRBJ2-5
d_gene: .
CDR3nt: TGTGCTAGTGGTTTGGCAGGCCAAGAGACCCAGTACTTC
CDR3aa: CASGLAGQETQYF

abundance: .
v_gene: TRBV20-1
j_gene: TRBJ2-4
d_gene: .
CDR3nt: TGCTGCGCTAGAGATACGAAGGAGGACCAATGGAAAAACATTCAGTACTTC
CDR3aa: CCARDTKEDQWKNIQYF

abundance: many
v_gene: TRBV4-2
j_gene: TRBJ2-7
d_gene: TRBD1
CDR3nt: TGTGCCAGCAGCCAAGATAGGTCCGGGACAGGGAACGAGCAGTACTTC
CDR3aa: CASSQDRSGTGNEQYF

abundance: many
v_gene: TRBV20-1
j_gene: TRBJ1-5
d_gene: TRBD1
CDR3nt: TGCAGTGCTACCCCGGGACAGGGGAAGGCTCAGCCCCAGCATTTT
CDR3aa: CSATPGQGKAQPQHF

abundance: .
v_gene: TRBV9
j_gene: TRBJ2-3
d_gene: .
CDR3nt: TGTGCCAGCAGCGTAGATGGCTACACAGATACGCAGTATTTT
CDR3aa: CASSVDGYTDTQYF

abundance: .
v_gene: TRBV7-9
j_gene: TRBJ2-3
d_gene: .
CDR3nt: TGTGCCAGCAGCTCACGAAGTCCCGCAGATACGCAGTATTTT
CDR3aa: CASSSRSPADTQYF

abundance: few
v_gene: TRBV14
j_gene: TRBJ2-5
d_gene: .
CDR3nt: TGTGCCAGCAGCCTTCAGGGATTGGAGACCCAGTACTTC
CDR3aa: CASSLQGLETQYF

abundance: few
v_gene: TRBV6-5
j_gene: TRBJ1-2
d_gene: .
CDR3nt: TGTGCCAGCAGTTACAACCGACAGGCCGAAGGCTACACCTTC
CDR3aa: CASSYNRQAEGYTF

abundance: few
v_gene: TRBV3-1
j_gene: TRBJ1-1
d_gene: .
CDR3nt: TGTGCCAGCAGCCAGACCACGGGGGCCGCTGAAGCTTTCTTT
CDR3aa: CASSQTTGAAEAFF

abundance: .
v_gene: TRBV29-1
j_gene: TRBJ2-1
d_gene: .
CDR3nt: TGCAGCGTAAATGAGCAGTTCTTC
CDR3aa: CSVNEQFF

abundance: .
v_gene: TRBV7-9
j_gene: TRBJ2-1
d_gene: TRBD2
CDR3nt: TGTGCCAGCAGCTTAGAGCGGGGGACCTACAATGAGCAGTTCTTC
CDR3aa: CASSLERGTYNEQFF

abundance: .
v_gene: TRBV28
j_gene: TRBJ2-1
d_gene: .
CDR3nt: TGTGCCAGCAGTTTAGACTCCCCACATGGTGGTTCCTACAATGAGCAGTTCTTC
CDR3aa: CASSLDSPHGGSYNEQFF

abundance: .
v_gene: TRBV6-5
j_gene: TRBJ2-3
d_gene: TRBD1
CDR3nt: TGTGCCAGCAGTAACGACAGGGGTCCGCAACCTTACACAGATACGCAGTATTTT
CDR3aa: CASSNDRGPQPYTDTQYF

abundance: .
v_gene: TRBV20-1
j_gene: TRBJ2-1
d_gene: TRBD2
CDR3nt: TGCAGTGCTAGAGACCCCGGGGGGGGAAGGCACAATGAGCAGTTCTTC
CDR3aa: CSARDPGGGRHNEQFF

abundance: .
v_gene: TRBV28
j_gene: TRBJ2-2
d_gene: .
CDR3nt: TGTGCCAGCAGTTCAATCGGACGGAACACCGGGGAGCTGTTTTTT
CDR3aa: CASSSIGRNTGELFF